What follows are 3 T cell receptor beta chains derived from one specimen sequenced in a study of blood T cell repertoires in COVID-19. The data were produced by immunoSEQ multiplex PCR, yet TCRdb's version contains in-frame clones alone and is incomplete. In the table there are fewer than 55,000 clones, roughly four fifths of which are singletons. Sequencing was performed on peripheral blood. All receptors come from a human donor with acute or convalescent COVID-19. The donor label of this sample is uncertain.

This rearrangement joins TRBV19 to TRBJ1-5; 9 bases align to TRBD1. The CDR3 has 15 amino acids. Trimming took 8 bases from V and 1 from J; bases not matched to a gene: 6. Germline V gene data show CDR1 as LNHDA and CDR2 as SQIVND (reference sequence). The CDR3 sequence: CASYNTGGSNQPQHF. In DNA form, the CDR3 reads TGTGCCAGTTACAACACAGGGGGCAGCAATCAGCCCCAGCATTTT.

This chain connects TRBV5-3 to TRBJ2-7, with 11 bases lining up with TRBD2. TRBV5-3 is annotated as an ORF whose role is uncertain. Unmatched junction bases numbered 2, after V lost 2 bases and J lost 1 base. The CDR3 extends over 15 amino acids. The CDR3 DNA sequence: TGTGCCAGAAGCTTACTAGCGGGAGATTCCTACGAGCAGTACTTC. Protein sequence: CARSLLAGDSYEQYF.

The sample holds one count of this clone. The gene calls are TRBV4-1 and TRBJ1-6; no reliable D call. CDR3 length: 14 residues. Germline CDR1 MGHRA, CDR2 YSYEKL. V lost 4 bases to trimming and J lost 5 bases, with 9 bases between them. CDR3 bases: TGCGCCAGCAGCCTCCGGACTAATAATTCACCCCTCCACTTT. Translating gives CASSLRTNNSPLHF.